One and the same sample provided the 14 T cell receptor beta chains below, sequenced in a study of Ad26.COV2.S vaccination and SARS-CoV-2 variants (dated by TCRdb to the early 2020s). The library was built by means of the immunoSEQ multiplex PCR assay. TCRdb obtained this table from immuneACCESS and retained in-frame rearrangements with V and J assigned. These tables miss some clones; where compared with another copy, unresolved V genes account for less than half of the shortfall, and the remainder is unexplained. A total of 290,000 or so clones appear in this sample, approximately 87% of them only once. The ten top clones hold roughly 3.5% of the sample. The meaning of the sample's treatment or condition label: some 20 received Ad26.COV2.S at low or high dose, single or two shots; 5 received placebo; per-sample allocation not given. Repertoires of vaccine and placebo recipients were sequenced from samples taken on day 63 after the first injection.

This sample comprised peripheral blood, obtained in a trial of Ad26.COV2.S vaccine versus placebo. The receptors originated from a person aged 18-60 years who received the Ad26.COV2.S COVID-19 vaccine or a placebo.

This chain joins TRBV7-2 and TRBJ1-2; maybe TRBD1 (6 bases). The CDR3 runs 13 residues. Trimming stripped 6 bases from V and 7 bases from J, with 15 bases between. In germline, CDR1 is SGHTA, CDR2 FQGNSA. The CDR3 sequence: CASRGGGPFGYTF. The CDR3 region has the DNA TGTGCCAGCAGGGGAGGGGGGCCTTTTGGCTACACCTTC.

This rearrangement joins TRBV3-1 (or the pseudogene TRBV3-2) to TRBJ2-7, with 9 nucleotides matching TRBD2. V was pared by 2 bases and J by 6 bases, with 8 bases of the junction left unmatched. The germline gives CDR1 LGHDT, CDR2 YNNKEL (reference sequence). The CDR3 spans 15 residues. CDR3 loop: CASSQFLAGPGEQYF. CDR3 nucleotide sequence: TGTGCCAGCAGCCAATTTCTAGCGGGACCAGGCGAGCAGTACTTC.

The rearrangement joins TRBV9 to TRBJ1-2; D is possibly TRBD1 (5 bases). V shed 0 bases and J shed 6 bases, with 12 bases lying between them. From germline, CDR1 is SGDLS and CDR2 YYNGEE. The CDR3 runs 14 residues. CDR3 sequence reads: CASSVGEGQDGYTF. The CDR3 DNA sequence: TGTGCCAGCAGCGTAGGGGAGGGGCAGGATGGCTACACCTTC. Variable domain in full (rest from reference TRBV9 and TRBJ1-2): DSGVTQTPKHLITATGQRVTLRCSPRSGDLSVYWYQQSLDQGLQFLIQYYNGEERAKGNILERFSAQQFPDLHSELNLSSLELGDSALYFCASSVGEGQDGYTFGSGTRLTVV.

The rearrangement links TRBV2 to TRBJ2-2; the D call may be TRBD1 or TRBD2 (5 bases each). Germline V CDR1 and CDR2: SNHLY, FYNNEI. V lost 10 bases and J 7 bases, leaving 22 bases between the germline ends. The CDR3 runs 15 residues. CDR3 amino acids: CATSGRGRAGGELFF. CDR3 sequence (DNA): TGTGCCACCTCAGGCCGGGGCAGGGCTGGCGGGGAGCTGTTTTTT. Supplemented by reference TRBV2 and TRBJ2-2, the full variable domain reads EPEVTQTPSHQVTQMGQEVILRCVPISNHLYFYWYRQILGQKVEFLVSFYNNEISEKSEIFDDQFSVERPDGSNFTLKIRSTKLEDSAMYFCATSGRGRAGGELFFGEGSRLTVL.

This chain uses TRBV12-3 or TRBV12-4 with TRBJ2-7; unclear D gene. Trimming removed 2 bases at V and 4 bases at J, with 6 bases between. The CDR3 consists of 12 residues. CDR3 residues: CASSLRQYEQYF. The CDR3 bases are TGTGCCAGCAGTTTAAGGCAATACGAGCAGTACTTC.

This clone was seen once. V and J are TRBV10-3 and TRBJ2-5; either TRBD1 or TRBD2 may fit D (5 bases each). V gave up 0 bases and J gave up 2 bases, with 7 bases separating them. Germline loops: CDR1 ENHRY, CDR2 SYGVKD. The CDR3 spans 14 residues. This CDR3 reads CAISESGAQETQYF. The CDR3 DNA reads as TGTGCCATCAGTGAGTCCGGGGCACAAGAGACCCAGTACTTC.

This clone occurred once. The chain is built from TRBV7-2 and TRBJ2-7, with D maybe TRBD2 (6 bases). Germline values: CDR1 SGHTA, CDR2 FQGNSA. CDR3 length: 14 residues. Trimming left V 3 bases short and J 5 bases short, with 14 bases between. CDR3 sequence reads: CASSFRAPGDEQYF. The CDR3, as DNA: TGTGCCAGCAGCTTCCGGGCCCCGGGGGACGAGCAGTACTTC. Together with reference TRBV7-2 and TRBJ2-7, the CDR3 gives the full variable domain: GAGVSQSPSNKVTEKGKDVELRCDPISGHTALYWYRQSLGQGLEFLIYFQGNSAPDKSGLPSDRFSAERTGGSVSTLTIQRTQQEDSAVYLCASSFRAPGDEQYFGPGTRLTVT.

The chain combines TRBV7-8 with TRBJ1-1; perhaps TRBD1 as D (5 bases). This CDR3 is 15 amino acids long. Germline V gene lookup returns CDR1 SGHVS and CDR2 FQNEAQ. V was pared by 3 bases and J by 4 bases, with 15 bases between. The CDR3 loop is CASSLRGGGGTEAFF. As DNA, the CDR3 is TGTGCCAGCAGCTTGAGGGGCGGAGGAGGCACTGAAGCTTTCTTT.

This rearrangement joins TRBV4-3 to TRBJ2-1; 9 nucleotides match TRBD1. Germline loops: CDR1 LGHNA, CDR2 YSLEER. This CDR3 comprises 15 residues. Trimming removed 4 bases from V and 7 bases from J; junction bases left unmatched: 8. CDR3 DNA sequence: TGCGCCAGCAGCCCCGGGACAGGGCCTGGGAATGAGCAGTTCTTC. Translated, it gives CASSPGTGPGNEQFF.

Only one count was recorded for this clone. This CDR3 is CASSTGGAYEQYF. In DNA, the CDR3 is TGTGCCAGCTCAACAGGGGGAGCCTACGAGCAGTACTTC. The chain carries TRBV6-6 and TRBJ2-7; 8 bases fit TRBD1. Germline assignment: CDR1 MNHNY and CDR2 SVGAGI (reference sequence). The CDR3 covers 13 residues. Germline trimming cut 8 bases from V and 2 bases from J; bases unmatched to any gene: 5.

The chain is built from TRBV28 and TRBJ2-3; weak D call: TRBD2 (5 bases). The V end was cut by 6 bases, the J end by 2 bases, with 15 bases between. This CDR3 contains 15 residues. In germline, CDR1 is MDHEN, CDR2 SYDVKM. CDR3 in DNA: TGTGCCAGCAGCCCAACTAGACAACACACAGATACGCAGTATTTT. The encoded protein is CASSPTRQHTDTQYF.

V is TRBV20-1 and J is TRBJ2-7, with a tentative D call TRBD2 (5 bases). CDR1 DFQATT and CDR2 SNEGSKA come from the germline V gene (reference sequence). The CDR3 length is 12 residues. Trimming shortened V by 3 bases and J by 5 bases, and 11 bases separated the two germline ends. Written as DNA, the CDR3 is TGCAGTGCTAGTGGGAGTGGAGACGAGCAGTACTTC. Its translation: CSASGSGDEQYF.

The CDR3 DNA reads as TGTGCCAGCAGTTACCCTGGCGGGACAGGCCTCGAGCAGTACTTC. This translates into CASSYPGGTGLEQYF. The chain has TRBV6-2 or TRBV6-3 and TRBJ2-7; 8 nucleotides line up with TRBD1. With V trimmed by 2 bases and J by 6 bases, 9 bases remained unmatched. Germline loops: CDR1 MNHEY, CDR2 SVGEGT. The CDR3 contains 15 residues.

The chain joins TRBV4-1 to TRBJ2-7, with TRBD1 identical over 7 bases. Losses at the gene ends were 0 bases for V and 2 bases for J; bases not matched to a gene: 4. The CDR3 extends over 15 amino acids. Germline V CDR1 and CDR2: MGHRA, YSYEKL. CDR3 DNA: TGCGCCAGCAGCCAAGAGGACAGGCGTACCTACGAGCAGTACTTC. Encoded protein: CASSQEDRRTYEQYF.